The 27 T cell receptor beta chains reported below all come from one sample, sequenced in a study of early T cells in non-severe SARS-CoV-2 infection. TCRdb reanalysed the 5' RACE reads using MiXCR and keeps one entry per CDR3 protein. Here the sample spans more than 35,000 distinct CDR3 sequences, roughly 5.9% being singletons. Sequencing input: whole blood. The receptor source for this set is an adult who was a healthcare worker with PCR-confirmed SARS-CoV-2 infection or an uninfected control (not recorded which).

V is TRBV7-2 and J is TRBJ2-3, with D perhaps TRBD1 (6 bases). Trimming took 4 bases from V and 2 from J, leaving 19 bases between them. The V gene's germline CDR1 is SGHTA and CDR2 FQGNSA. The CDR3 sequence is 17 residues long. The DNA for the CDR3 is TGTGCCAGCAGCTCCCAAGCGGTGGGGGCGTTCACAGATACGCAGTATTTT. Protein product: CASSSQAVGAFTDTQYF.

This clonotype was seen ten or more times. V usage is TRBV7-8 and J usage is TRBJ1-5; D possibly corresponds to TRBD1 (6 bases). The CDR3 consists of 15 residues. Trimming removed 2 bases at V and 6 bases at J, with 14 bases between. Germline CDR1 reads SGHVS; CDR2 reads FQNEAQ. CDR3 nucleotide sequence: TGTGCCAGCAGCTTACTTCAGGGGCCTAGTCAGCCCCAGCATTTT. It is translated as CASSLLQGPSQPQHF.

Many counts were recorded for this clonotype. The V call is TRBV4-3, the J call TRBJ2-1; 7 bases match TRBD2. Germline V gene sequence: CDR1 LGHNA, CDR2 YSLEER. V lost 4 bases, J lost 2 bases, and 11 bases stayed unmatched. This CDR3 is built from 17 residues. The CDR3 DNA is TGCGCCAGCAGCCCTCCCCCGGGCGGGGGAACCTACAATGAGCAGTTCTTC. The encoded protein is CASSPPPGGGTYNEQFF.

This clonotype was found many times. J is TRBJ2-5 and V is TRBV6-6; D remains ambiguous. The CDR3 length is 11 residues. Per the germline V gene, CDR1 is MNHNY and CDR2 is SVGAGI (reference sequence). Trimming cost V 6 bases and J 3 bases, with 5 bases left between them. The CDR3 spells CASSPKETQYF. Written as DNA, the CDR3 is TGTGCCAGCAGCCCTAAAGAGACCCAGTACTTC.

This chain links TRBV10-2 with TRBJ1-2, with D perhaps TRBD1 (6 bases). The CDR3 has 17 residues. With 0 bases removed from V and 3 bases from J, the gap between germline ends came to 17 bases. Germline V gene sequence: CDR1 WSHSY, CDR2 SAAADI. In DNA, the CDR3 is TGCGCCAGCAGTGAGTCGTATGCTTTTGGGGGCGACTATGGCTACACCTTC. Translation gives CASSESYAFGGDYGYTF.

In this sample, this clonotype turned up many times. The chain couples TRBV7-2 to TRBJ2-1, with TRBD2 identical over 9 bases. There are 16 residues in the CDR3. CDR1 and CDR2 from the germline V gene are SGHTA and FQGNSA. V was clipped by 2 bases and J by 4 bases; unmatched bases: 6. As DNA, the CDR3 is TGTGCCAGCAGCTTATTGGCGGGAGGGGGTTACAATGAGCAGTTCTTC. Translation: CASSLLAGGGYNEQFF.

In this sample, this clonotype turned up many times. The chain recombines TRBV10-3 with TRBJ1-6, with D perhaps TRBD1 (5 bases). Germline assignment: CDR1 ENHRY and CDR2 SYGVKD. The V and J ends lost 9 bases and 5 bases respectively, with 8 bases between them. CDR3 length equals 12 residues. CDR3 sequence (DNA): TGTGCCATGCGAGGGGATAATTCACCCCTCCACTTT. Its protein product is CAMRGDNSPLHF.

The chain has TRBV7-2 and TRBJ2-5; 7 bases align to TRBD1. V lost 5 bases, J lost 5 bases, and 20 bases stayed unmatched. CDR1 and CDR2 from the germline V gene are SGHTA and FQGNSA. The CDR3 covers 18 residues. CDR3 DNA sequence: TGTGCCAGCAGCCCCCAGCCCCGGGACAGCTACATGGGGGAGACCCAGTACTTC. This sequence encodes CASSPQPRDSYMGETQYF.

This clonotype was counted ten times or more. The chain is built from TRBV6-2 or TRBV6-3 and TRBJ2-7; maybe TRBD1 (6 bases). Trimming shortened V by 6 bases and J by 5 bases, and 8 bases separated the two germline ends. Germline V lookup: CDR1 MNHEY, CDR2 SVGEGT. The CDR3 runs 11 residues. The CDR3 here is CASSDRNEQYF. Here the CDR3 DNA reads TGTGCCAGCAGCGACAGGAACGAGCAGTACTTC.

This clonotype has a handful of counts. The chain employs TRBV9 and TRBJ2-1; 7 bases map to TRBD2. V gave up 0 bases and J gave up 4 bases; unmatched junction bases: 4. The CDR3 runs 15 residues. Germline V gene lookup returns CDR1 SGDLS and CDR2 YYNGEE. The CDR3 DNA reads TGTGCCAGCAGCGTAGATCTAGCGGAGTACAATGAGCAGTTCTTC. It translates to CASSVDLAEYNEQFF.

V usage is TRBV20-1 and J usage is TRBJ2-7; D may be TRBD1 (6 bases). Germline values: CDR1 DFQATT, CDR2 SNEGSKA (reference sequence). The CDR3 extends over 13 amino acids. V shed 4 bases and J shed 3 bases, with 13 bases lying between them. CDR3 amino acids: CSATTGFNYEQYF. CDR3 in DNA: TGCAGTGCTACTACAGGGTTTAACTACGAGCAGTACTTC.

This clonotype was recorded at least ten times. V usage is TRBV21-1 and J usage is TRBJ2-5; the tabulated D call, TRBD1, remains unverified against the DNA. TRBV21-1 counts as a pseudogene. The CDR3 totals 17 residues. Here the CDR3 reads CASSKAARNRTQETQYF. For the CDR3, the DNA is TGTGCCAGCAGCAAAGCGGCCCGGAACAGGACCCAAGAGACCCAGTACTTC.

Many counts were recorded for this clonotype. The chain carries TRBV7-6 and TRBJ1-4; no clear D. Trimming removed 1 base at V and 6 bases at J, with 15 bases between. Germline CDR1 and CDR2: SGHVS and FNYEAQ. The CDR3 runs to 16 residues. Here the CDR3 DNA reads TGTGCCAGCAGCTTAGGGGTTACGCCAGGTCATGAAAAACTGTTTTTT. Amino acid sequence: CASSLGVTPGHEKLFF.

This clonotype was observed at least ten times. V is TRBV24-1 and J is TRBJ2-1, with 7 bases lining up with TRBD2. With V trimmed by 4 bases and J by 2 bases, 13 bases remained unmatched. The V gene's germline CDR1 is KGHDR and CDR2 SFDVKD. The CDR3 spans 18 residues. The CDR3 here is CATSDPRGVSGAYNEQFF. CDR3 bases: TGTGCCACCAGTGACCCCCGGGGGGTGAGCGGGGCCTACAATGAGCAGTTCTTC.

This clonotype has at least ten counts. The chain couples TRBV19 to TRBJ1-3; D is ambiguous. V was trimmed by 3 bases and J by 3 bases, leaving 6 bases between them. The CDR3 consists of 13 residues. Germline V gene lookup returns CDR1 LNHDA and CDR2 SQIVND (reference sequence). Here the CDR3 reads CASSMGVGNTIYF. The CDR3 region has the DNA TGTGCCAGTAGTATGGGAGTTGGAAACACCATATATTTT.

The chain employs TRBV12-3 or TRBV12-4 and TRBJ2-1; D possibly uses TRBD1 or TRBD2 (6 bases each). This CDR3 has 16 residues. The V and J ends lost 5 bases and 5 bases respectively, with 19 bases between them. This CDR3 is CASSPGHPGADNEQFF. The CDR3 DNA sequence: TGTGCCAGCAGTCCCGGACACCCGGGGGCGGACAATGAGCAGTTCTTC.

This clonotype showed up many times. V and J are TRBV20-1 and TRBJ1-5; 8 bases match TRBD1. V lost 3 bases, J lost 5 bases, and 3 bases stayed unmatched. The CDR3 has 13 amino acids. Germline CDR1 reads DFQATT; CDR2 reads SNEGSKA (reference sequence). This CDR3 reads CSARTGVDQPQHF. For the CDR3, the DNA is TGCAGTGCTAGGACAGGGGTGGATCAGCCCCAGCATTTT.

Turning to this clonotype: A much larger clone lies a single base off, so this may be a read error. The gene calls are TRBV28 and TRBJ1-1, with a tentative D call TRBD1 (5 bases). V was trimmed by 6 bases and J by 1 base, leaving 18 bases between them. The CDR3 contains 16 residues. Germline CDR1 MDHEN, CDR2 SYDVKM. The CDR3 nucleotides read TGTGCCAGCAGCATCCGCTGGGGGTCAGGGAACACTGAAGCTTTCTTT. Its translation: CASSIRWGSGNTEAFF.

This clonotype has ten or more counts. The chain recombines TRBV20-1 with TRBJ2-5; D perhaps matches TRBD1 (6 bases). The CDR3 runs 14 residues. Trimming left V 5 bases short and J 9 bases short, with 22 bases between. The germline V gene has CDR1 DFQATT and CDR2 SNEGSKA (reference sequence). The CDR3 nucleotides read TGCAGTGCTTCCTCAAGGGCCAGGGGTGCCTCCCAGTACTTC. It is translated as CSASSRARGASQYF.

This clonotype has a count of ten or more. This chain links TRBV18 with TRBJ1-2, with a tentative D call TRBD1 (6 bases). This CDR3 is built from 14 residues. Germline-derived CDR1 and CDR2 are KGHSH and LQKENI. V gave up 5 bases and J gave up 4 bases, with 14 bases separating them. CDR3 in amino acids: CASSSSGTSYGYTF. CDR3 in DNA: TGTGCCAGCTCATCGTCCGGGACATCCTATGGCTACACCTTC.

The chain links TRBV7-9 to TRBJ2-1; D not resolved. This CDR3 region has 12 residues. Germline CDR1 and CDR2: SEHNR and FQNEAQ (reference sequence). Trimming removed 2 bases from V and 9 bases from J, with 8 bases in between. CDR3: CASSLNHAEQFF. CDR3 nucleotides: TGTGCCAGCAGCTTAAATCACGCTGAGCAGTTCTTC.

This clonotype occurred many times. The chain employs TRBV6-2 or TRBV6-3 and TRBJ1-1; D gene unclear. Germline CDR1 is MNHEY and CDR2 is SVGEGT. The V end was cut by 5 bases, the J end by 1 base, with 8 bases between. This CDR3 spans 13 amino acids. In nucleotides, the CDR3 is TGTGCCAGCAGTGCTGAGGAGAACACTGAAGCTTTCTTT. This codes for CASSAEENTEAFF.

This clonotype appeared many times. The chain recombines TRBV28 with TRBJ1-2; D gene uncertain. CDR1 and CDR2 from the germline V gene are MDHEN and SYDVKM. The CDR3 runs 13 residues. Trimming cost V 8 bases and J 5 bases, with 15 bases left between them. The CDR3 region has the DNA TGTGCCAGCTTCCCCCTGGACGGATATGGCTACACCTTC. Encoded protein: CASFPLDGYGYTF.

The chain has TRBV4-2 and TRBJ2-7, with 10 bases fitting TRBD2. This CDR3 is built from 18 residues. CDR1 and CDR2 from the germline V gene are LGHNA and YNFKEQ. With V trimmed by 0 bases and J by 3 bases, 11 bases remained unmatched. In nucleotides, the CDR3 is TGTGCCAGCAGCCAAGATCGAACTAGCGGGGCGGAATACTACGAGCAGTACTTC. Protein sequence: CASSQDRTSGAEYYEQYF.

This clonotype was picked up many times. The V gene is TRBV7-2, the J gene TRBJ2-7, with D possibly matching TRBD2 (6 bases). The length of the CDR3 is 14 residues. CDR1 is SGHTA and CDR2 is FQGNSA in the germline V gene. Trimming removed 5 bases from V and 1 base from J, with 12 bases in between. The CDR3 bases are TGTGCCAGCAGCCAAACAGGAGGGTCCTACGAGCAGTACTTC. This encodes CASSQTGGSYEQYF.

This clonotype was detected ten times or more. V gene TRBV6-6 combines with J gene TRBJ2-7; 7 bases align to TRBD1. CDR1 and CDR2 from the germline V gene are MNHNY and SVGAGI (reference sequence). There are 14 residues in the CDR3. V dropped 4 bases and J dropped 4; count of bases not matched to a gene: 7. This chain's CDR3 is CASSSRDRGYEQYF. The CDR3 nucleotides are TGTGCCAGCAGTTCCCGGGACAGAGGGTACGAGCAGTACTTC.

Comment on this clonotype: A much more abundant neighbour one base away suggests this may be a read error. The genes are TRBV18 and TRBJ1-3; TRBD1 is a possible D gene (5 bases). Trimming shortened V by 0 bases and J by 0 bases, and 12 bases separated the two germline ends. Germline loops: CDR1 KGHSH, CDR2 LQKENI. The CDR3 consists of 17 residues. CDR3 sequence reads: CASSPPLGTRSGNTIYF. CDR3 coding DNA: TGTGCCAGCTCACCACCTCTTGGGACCCGCTCTGGAAACACCATATATTTT.